These 21 T cell receptor beta chains share one sample of origin, sequenced in a study of T cell repertoires in aging, cancer and after chemotherapy. Rearranged V-D-J TRB sequences were amplified with a mixed TRB-A/B primer pool. TCRdb redid the calling of the multiplex PCR reads with MiXCR, one entry per CDR3 protein. The table includes about a thousand distinct CDR3 sequences, roughly 20% detected once. TCR beta rearrangements were amplified from peripheral blood genomic DNA. Sequenced: blood. The receptors were sampled from a human donor with a solid tumor.

The V and J genes are TRBV4-2 and TRBJ1-2, with 11 bases matching TRBD1. This CDR3 contains 16 residues. V lost 3 bases, J lost 10 bases, and 13 bases stayed unmatched. Germline V gives CDR1 LGHNA, CDR2 YNFKEQ. The CDR3 protein is CASSHPGGQGGDSYTF. The CDR3 DNA sequence: TGTGCCAGCAGCCACCCCGGGGGACAGGGGGGGGACTCCTACACCTTC.

This clonotype is deemed large (0.1 to 1%). The chain links TRBV4-1 to TRBJ1-3; D is possibly TRBD1 (5 bases). Germline CDR1 MGHRA, CDR2 YSYEKL. The V and J ends lost 1 base and 1 base respectively, with 8 bases between them. The CDR3 extends over 15 amino acids. The CDR3 nucleotides are TGCGCCAGCAGCCAAGTACCAGGGTCTGGAAACACCATATATTTT. Its protein is CASSQVPGSGNTIYF.

This clonotype is labeled as medium-sized (0.01 to 0.1%). The gene calls are TRBV6-5 and TRBJ2-2; 9 nucleotides agree with TRBD1. V was clipped by 6 bases and J by 3 bases; unmatched bases: 8. The germline V gene has CDR1 MNHEY and CDR2 SVGAGI. The CDR3 spans 16 residues. In DNA form, the CDR3 reads TGTGCCAGCAGGAAAGATAGGACAGGGGACACCGGGGAGCTGTTTTTT. This encodes CASRKDRTGDTGELFF.

By sample share, this clonotype is large. The V and J genes are TRBV30 and TRBJ1-1; 8 nucleotides match TRBD1. The CDR3 spans 13 residues. Germline V gene data show CDR1 as GTSNPN and CDR2 as SVGIG (reference sequence). The trim removed 0 bases at V and 5 bases at J, leaving 2 bases unmatched. This CDR3 is CAWSVDRETEAFF. DNA of the CDR3: TGTGCCTGGAGTGTGGACAGGGAGACTGAAGCTTTCTTT. Variable domain in full (rest from reference TRBV30 and TRBJ1-1): SQTIHQWPATLVQPVGSPLSLECTVEGTSNPNLYWYRQAAGRGLQLLFYSVGIGQISSEVPQNLSASRPQDRQFILSSKKLLLSDSGFYLCAWSVDRETEAFFGQGTRLTVV.

Within the sample, this clonotype is medium-sized. V gene TRBV10-1 combines with J gene TRBJ2-2, with 8 bases aligning to TRBD2. The V gene end was trimmed by 0 bases and the J gene end by 5 bases; junction bases not matched to a gene: 5. Germline V gene data show CDR1 as WNHNN and CDR2 as SYGVQD (reference sequence). The CDR3 has 16 amino acids. The CDR3 DNA reads as TGCGCCAGCAGTGAGTCGGAGCGGGGGTTTACCGGGGAGCTGTTTTTT. Residues: CASSESERGFTGELFF.

This clonotype was seen a handful of times. The chain couples TRBV5-1 to TRBJ1-1; the D is unclear. Germline V gene data show CDR1 as SGHRS and CDR2 as YFSETQ. V was trimmed by 3 bases and J by 0 bases, leaving 15 bases between them. The CDR3 length is 16 residues. CDR3 in DNA: TGCGCCAGCAGCTCCCGGGCCGACTCCATGAACACTGAAGCTTTCTTT. The encoded protein is CASSSRADSMNTEAFF.

This clonotype is large (0.1 to 1%) in the sample. This chain uses TRBV6-5 with TRBJ1-5, with TRBD1 as a possible D gene (5 bases). The CDR3 totals 12 residues. Germline CDR1 and CDR2: MNHEY and SVGAGI. The V gene lost 5 bases and the J gene lost 7 bases, with 9 bases spanning the gap. CDR3 residues: CASSHGGQPQHF. CDR3 nucleotide sequence: TGTGCCAGCAGTCACGGGGGGCAGCCCCAGCATTTT.

The gene calls are TRBV13 and TRBJ2-5; tentative D call: TRBD2 (6 bases). With 5 bases removed from V and 4 bases from J, the gap between germline ends came to 17 bases. The CDR3 is 15 residues long. In germline, CDR1 is PRHDT, CDR2 FYEKMQ (reference sequence). The DNA of the CDR3 is TGTGCCAGCAGCCTGGCGTCCGGGGGAAGAGAGACCCAGTACTTC. Translation gives CASSLASGGRETQYF.

This clonotype was seen a few times. The chain uses TRBV4-1 and TRBJ1-1; no clear D. The CDR3 consists of 11 residues. Trimming shortened V by 1 base and J by 10 bases, and 7 bases separated the two germline ends. Germline values: CDR1 MGHRA, CDR2 YSYEKL. The CDR3 DNA reads as TGCGCCAGCAGCCAAGGAGCACTAGCTTTCTTT. As protein: CASSQGALAFF.

Remarks on this clonotype: A read error is possible here, since a much larger clone lies one base away. The rearrangement uses TRBV18 and TRBJ2-7; 9 bases fit TRBD1. CDR3 length equals 15 residues. In germline, CDR1 is KGHSH, CDR2 LQKENI. The CDR3 loop reads CANSVRQGVIYEQYF. The DNA of the CDR3 is TGTGCCAACTCAGTTCGACAGGGGGTAATCTACGAGCAGTACTTC.

This clonotype was seen more than once but under ten times. This chain connects TRBV5-1 to TRBJ2-7, with 10 bases that match TRBD1. The CDR3 runs to 15 residues. J lost 3 bases, V lost 4 bases, and 7 bases had no gene match. Germline values: CDR1 SGHRS, CDR2 YFSETQ. As DNA, the CDR3 is TGCGCCAGCAGCATCGGACAGGGGGACGGCTACGAGCAGTACTTC. Translating gives CASSIGQGDGYEQYF.

This clonotype rates as large. The gene calls are TRBV18 and TRBJ2-2; TRBD1 might be the D (5 bases). The CDR3 consists of 13 residues. Per the germline V gene, CDR1 is KGHSH and CDR2 is LQKENI. V was shortened by 8 bases and J by 6 bases, with 13 bases between the two germline ends. The CDR3 loop is CASPRPGSGELFF. CDR3 DNA sequence: TGTGCCAGCCCCAGGCCAGGGTCCGGGGAGCTGTTTTTT. The full variable domain, in which reference TRBV18 and TRBJ2-2 provide the parts outside the CDR3, is NAGVMQNPRHLVRRRGQEARLRCSPMKGHSHVYWYRQLPEEGLKFMVYLQKENIIDESGMPKERFSAEFPKEGPSILRIQQVVRGDSAAYFCASPRPGSGELFFGEGSRLTVL.

Within the sample, this clonotype is large. The rearrangement joins TRBV27 to TRBJ1-6; 7 bases are a match to TRBD1. Germline CDR1 is MNHEY and CDR2 is SMNVEV (reference sequence). Trimming cost V 3 bases and J 7 bases; bases outside gene matches: 3. The CDR3 runs 14 residues. The CDR3 loop is CASSLAGGNSPLHF. In DNA form, the CDR3 reads TGTGCCAGCAGTTTGGCAGGGGGGAATTCACCCCTCCACTTT.

By its share, this clonotype is large (0.1 to 1%). The V gene is TRBV29-1, the J gene TRBJ1-4, with D tentatively TRBD1 (5 bases). Germline-derived CDR1 and CDR2 are SQVTM and ANQGSEA. V was trimmed by 7 bases and J by 1 base, leaving 13 bases between them. This CDR3 comprises 14 residues. The CDR3 DNA is TGCAGCGCCAGGGAGGACGGAACTAATGAAAAACTGTTTTTT. Protein product: CSAREDGTNEKLFF.

This clonotype was detected only a few times. This chain uses TRBV9 with TRBJ2-1; 11 nucleotides line up with TRBD1. Germline CDR1 and CDR2: SGDLS and YYNGEE. V was clipped by 6 bases and J by 9 bases; unmatched bases: 14. The CDR3 totals 16 residues. In DNA form, the CDR3 reads TGTGCCAGCACCCTCTCCGGGACAGGGGGACTGGGTGAGCAGTTCTTC. Encoded protein: CASTLSGTGGLGEQFF.

This clonotype is labeled as large. V usage is TRBV7-9 and J usage is TRBJ1-2; D might be TRBD1 (5 bases). Trimming shortened V by 2 bases and J by 6 bases, and 10 bases separated the two germline ends. This CDR3 region has 13 residues. Germline V CDR1 and CDR2: SEHNR, FQNEAQ (reference sequence). The CDR3 is CASSLIRGDGYTF. In DNA form, the CDR3 reads TGTGCCAGCAGCTTAATTCGGGGGGATGGCTACACCTTC.

This clonotype qualifies as medium-sized. The rearrangement links TRBV29-1 to TRBJ2-1; D may be TRBD2 (6 bases). CDR3 length equals 13 residues. Germline V lookup: CDR1 SQVTM, CDR2 ANQGSEA. V lost 4 bases and J 9 bases, leaving 16 bases between the germline ends. The CDR3: CSVGTTVGGEQFF. CDR3 bases: TGCAGCGTTGGGACTACAGTGGGAGGTGAGCAGTTCTTC.

This clonotype appeared a few times. It is likely a read error, because the conserved phenylalanine at the end of the CDR3 is missing. The DNA is omitted, as the CDR3 cannot be located on it reliably, and the CDR3 follows TCRdb's listing. This chain joins TRBV12-3 or TRBV12-4 and TRBJ1-3. The CDR3 spans 8 residues, counting both ends. The CDR3 spells CASSLNPT.

The J gene is TRBJ2-5, the V gene TRBV6-5; 8 nucleotides match TRBD1. Unmatched junction bases numbered 8, after V lost 6 bases and J lost 5 bases. Germline V gene data show CDR1 as MNHEY and CDR2 as SVGAGI. CDR3 length: 14 residues. This CDR3 reads CASSYRGSVETQYF. Written as DNA, the CDR3 is TGTGCCAGCAGCTACAGGGGGTCAGTCGAGACCCAGTACTTC.

Sample share makes this clonotype medium-sized. The chain combines TRBV6-5 with TRBJ1-1; TRBD1 matches 12 bases. The CDR3 contains 14 residues. Trimming removed 4 bases from V and 4 bases from J; junction bases left unmatched: 1. Germline loops: CDR1 MNHEY, CDR2 SVGAGI. The CDR3 here is CASSLGQGATEAFF. In nucleotides, the CDR3 is TGTGCCAGCAGTTTGGGACAGGGGGCCACTGAAGCTTTCTTT.

The rearrangement joins TRBV5-5 to TRBJ1-4, with 7 bases identical to TRBD1. The CDR3 extends over 18 amino acids. V was pared by 3 bases and J by 7 bases, with 18 bases of the junction left unmatched. CDR1 is SGHKS and CDR2 is YYEKEE in the germline V gene (reference sequence). In nucleotides, the CDR3 is TGTGCCAGCAGCTGGATAAAGACAGGGTCTCGATCGAGTGAAAAACTGTTTTTT. Translation: CASSWIKTGSRSSEKLFF.